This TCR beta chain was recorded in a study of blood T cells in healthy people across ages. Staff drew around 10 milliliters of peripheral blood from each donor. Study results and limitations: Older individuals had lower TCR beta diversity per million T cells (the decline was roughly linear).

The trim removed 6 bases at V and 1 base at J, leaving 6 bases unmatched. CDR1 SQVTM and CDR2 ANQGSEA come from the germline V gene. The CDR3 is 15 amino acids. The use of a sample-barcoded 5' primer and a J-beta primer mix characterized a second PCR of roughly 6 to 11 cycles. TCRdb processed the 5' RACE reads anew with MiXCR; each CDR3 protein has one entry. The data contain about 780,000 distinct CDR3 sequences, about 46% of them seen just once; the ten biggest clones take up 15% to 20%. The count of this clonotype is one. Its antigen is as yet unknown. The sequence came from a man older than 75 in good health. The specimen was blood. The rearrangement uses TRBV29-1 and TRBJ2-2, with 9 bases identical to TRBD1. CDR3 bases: TGCAGCGTAGGGACAGGGTCCGTGAACACCGGGGAGCTGTTTTTT. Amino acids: CSVGTGSVNTGELFF.